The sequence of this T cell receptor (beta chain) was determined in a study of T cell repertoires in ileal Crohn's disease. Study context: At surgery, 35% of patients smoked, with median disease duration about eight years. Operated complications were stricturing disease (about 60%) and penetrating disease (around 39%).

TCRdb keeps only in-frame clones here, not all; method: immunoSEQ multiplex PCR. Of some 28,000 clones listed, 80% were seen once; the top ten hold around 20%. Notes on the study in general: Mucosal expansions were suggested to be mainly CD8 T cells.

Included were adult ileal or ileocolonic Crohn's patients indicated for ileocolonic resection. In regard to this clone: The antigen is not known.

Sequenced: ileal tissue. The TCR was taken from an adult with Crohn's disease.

The CDR3: CASSFSLNYEQYF. The CDR3 bases are TGTGCCAGCAGCTTCTCCCTAAACTACGAGCAGTACTTC. This sequence joins TRBV7-6 and TRBJ2-7; D not resolved. The germline V gene encodes CDR1 SGHVS and CDR2 FNYEAQ. V was cut by 3 bases and J by 3 bases, with 9 bases left in between. The CDR3 contains 13 residues.